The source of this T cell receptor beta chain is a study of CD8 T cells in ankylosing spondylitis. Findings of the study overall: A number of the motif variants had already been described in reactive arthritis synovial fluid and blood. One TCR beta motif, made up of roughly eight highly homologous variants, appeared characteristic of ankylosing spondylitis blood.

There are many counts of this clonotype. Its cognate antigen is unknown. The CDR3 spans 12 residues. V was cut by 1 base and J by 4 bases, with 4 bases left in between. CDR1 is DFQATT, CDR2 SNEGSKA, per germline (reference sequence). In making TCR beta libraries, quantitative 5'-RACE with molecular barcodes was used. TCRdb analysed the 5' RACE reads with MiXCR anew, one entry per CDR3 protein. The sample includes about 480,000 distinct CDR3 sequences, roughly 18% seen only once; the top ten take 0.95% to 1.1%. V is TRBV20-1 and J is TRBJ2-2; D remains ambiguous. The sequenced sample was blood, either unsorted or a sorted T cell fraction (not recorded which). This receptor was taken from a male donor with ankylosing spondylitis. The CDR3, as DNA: TGCAGTGCTAGAGTGTCCACCGGGGAGCTGTTTTTT. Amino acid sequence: CSARVSTGELFF.